This is a list of T cell receptor beta chains from one sample in a study of T cell responses to AZD1222 COVID-19 vaccine. Data came from immunoSEQ multiplex PCR; TCRdb stores just in-frame clones and leaves some out. The table shows 170,000 or so clones, with around 90% occurring only once. Sample: peripheral blood, taken on day 0 of AZD1222 vaccination. Receptor source: an adult in good health. CDR3s include the opening cysteine and the closing phenylalanine or tryptophan. The D gene is left open where the match is weak. Size tells how often a clone was seen (once, few, many) or the class of an expanded clone, and some rows leave it out.

CDR3nt: TGTGCCAGTAGGCCCCGGGGGGGGACCCAGTACTTC
CDR3aa: CASRPRGGTQYF
j_gene: TRBJ2-5
v_gene: TRBV19
d_gene: TRBD2
abundance: -

CDR3nt: TGTGCCAGCAGCTTACTCGCCGGGACTTCCCCCTACAATGAGCAGTTCTTC
CDR3aa: CASSLLAGTSPYNEQFF
j_gene: TRBJ2-1
v_gene: TRBV11-2
d_gene: -
abundance: -

CDR3nt: TGTGCCAGCACGAAGGACATAAACACCGGGGAGCTGTTTTTT
CDR3aa: CASTKDINTGELFF
j_gene: TRBJ2-2
v_gene: TRBV27
d_gene: -
abundance: -

CDR3nt: TGTGCCAGCAGCGCCCGGGACAGCTACACTGAAGCTTTCTTT
CDR3aa: CASSARDSYTEAFF
j_gene: TRBJ1-1
v_gene: TRBV11-2
d_gene: TRBD1
abundance: -

CDR3nt: TGTGCCAGCAGCCCCAATACCGATAAAGATACGCAGTATTTT
CDR3aa: CASSPNTDKDTQYF
j_gene: TRBJ2-3
v_gene: TRBV5-4
d_gene: -
abundance: -

CDR3nt: TGTGCCAGCAGCCTCAATCCGGGACGGTCAAATGAAAAACTGTTTTTT
CDR3aa: CASSLNPGRSNEKLFF
j_gene: TRBJ1-4
v_gene: TRBV7-2
d_gene: -
abundance: -

CDR3nt: TGTGCCAGCAGCAGCTCTCTGGTTCAGCCCCAGCATTTT
CDR3aa: CASSSSLVQPQHF
j_gene: TRBJ1-5
v_gene: TRBV7-8
d_gene: -
abundance: -

CDR3nt: TGTGCCAGCAGCCAAGGGGGTGGCTACACCTTC
CDR3aa: CASSQGGGYTF
j_gene: TRBJ1-2
v_gene: TRBV4-2
d_gene: -
abundance: few

CDR3nt: TGTGCCAGCAGTTATAAGCGTGGGAACACTGAAGCTTTCTTT
CDR3aa: CASSYKRGNTEAFF
j_gene: TRBJ1-1
v_gene: TRBV6-5
d_gene: -
abundance: -

CDR3nt: TGTGCCAGCAGCTTAGACCCTAACACTGAAGCTTTCTTT
CDR3aa: CASSLDPNTEAFF
j_gene: TRBJ1-1
v_gene: TRBV7-9
d_gene: -
abundance: -

CDR3nt: TGTGCCAGCAGTTACTCAGGGAGGCCCCTCCACTTT
CDR3aa: CASSYSGRPLHF
j_gene: TRBJ1-6
v_gene: TRBV6-5
d_gene: -
abundance: few

CDR3nt: TGTGCCAGCAGCCAAGACAGCCTCTCTGGAAACACCATATATTTT
CDR3aa: CASSQDSLSGNTIYF
j_gene: TRBJ1-3
v_gene: TRBV5-4
d_gene: -
abundance: once

CDR3nt: TGTGCCAGCAGCTTCTCAGATACAGGGGGAAGTGGAAACACCATATATTTT
CDR3aa: CASSFSDTGGSGNTIYF
j_gene: TRBJ1-3
v_gene: TRBV9
d_gene: TRBD1
abundance: -

CDR3nt: TGTGCCACCAGCTACTCTGTCGGGAATCAGCCCCAGCATTTT
CDR3aa: CATSYSVGNQPQHF
j_gene: TRBJ1-5
v_gene: TRBV15
d_gene: -
abundance: -

CDR3nt: TGCGCCAGCAGTCCGCCCCCTGGAGTGTCCTACAATGAGCAGTTCTTC
CDR3aa: CASSPPPGVSYNEQFF
j_gene: TRBJ2-1
v_gene: TRBV10-1
d_gene: -
abundance: -

CDR3nt: TGTGCCAGCAGCTTCCGGGTCTATGGCTACACCTTC
CDR3aa: CASSFRVYGYTF
j_gene: TRBJ1-2
v_gene: TRBV5-4
d_gene: -
abundance: -

CDR3nt: TGTGCCAGCTCCCTCAGGACTAGCCAAAGCACAGATACGCAGTATTTT
CDR3aa: CASSLRTSQSTDTQYF
j_gene: TRBJ2-3
v_gene: TRBV18
d_gene: TRBD2
abundance: -

CDR3nt: TGTGCCAGCAGAAAAAGACGAGAGGCAGATACGCAGTATTTT
CDR3aa: CASRKRREADTQYF
j_gene: TRBJ2-3
v_gene: TRBV6-5
d_gene: -
abundance: -

CDR3nt: TGTGCCAGCGCCGATAGTACGGCTCCGCAAGGGGAGCAGTACTTC
CDR3aa: CASADSTAPQGEQYF
j_gene: TRBJ2-7
v_gene: TRBV11-1
d_gene: -
abundance: -

CDR3nt: TGTGCCAGCAGCCATACTAGCGGTCCCTACAATGAGCAGTTCTTC
CDR3aa: CASSHTSGPYNEQFF
j_gene: TRBJ2-1
v_gene: TRBV3-1/TRBV3-2
d_gene: TRBD2
abundance: -

CDR3nt: TGTGCCAGCTCACCCTCAGGGGGCACTGAAGCTTTCTTT
CDR3aa: CASSPSGGTEAFF
j_gene: TRBJ1-1
v_gene: TRBV18
d_gene: TRBD1
abundance: -

CDR3nt: TGCGCCAGCAAAAATACCGGGACAGGGGGGCATTCACCCCTCCACTTT
CDR3aa: CASKNTGTGGHSPLHF
j_gene: TRBJ1-6
v_gene: TRBV5-1
d_gene: TRBD1
abundance: few

CDR3nt: TGTGCCAGCAGCTTAGCGGCCTCTACAAAGTCCGGGGAGCTGTTTTTT
CDR3aa: CASSLAASTKSGELFF
j_gene: TRBJ2-2
v_gene: TRBV7-2
d_gene: -
abundance: -

CDR3nt: TGTGCCAGCAGTGGGGCAGGGACAGTAAATCAGCCCCAGCATTTT
CDR3aa: CASSGAGTVNQPQHF
j_gene: TRBJ1-5
v_gene: TRBV27
d_gene: TRBD1
abundance: -

CDR3nt: TGTGCCAGCAGCCCCTTCCTGGCGGGAGGCCCCCAAGAGACCCAGTACTTC
CDR3aa: CASSPFLAGGPQETQYF
j_gene: TRBJ2-5
v_gene: TRBV3-1/TRBV3-2
d_gene: TRBD2
abundance: -

CDR3nt: TGCAGCGTTGCCTCGAACACTGAAGCTTTCTTT
CDR3aa: CSVASNTEAFF
j_gene: TRBJ1-1
v_gene: TRBV29-1
d_gene: -
abundance: -

CDR3nt: TGTGCCAGCAGGTTAACAGGGGGCGAACCGTGGGAGCAGTACTTC
CDR3aa: CASRLTGGEPWEQYF
j_gene: TRBJ2-7
v_gene: TRBV28
d_gene: TRBD1
abundance: -